A selection of T cell receptor beta chains follows, all from one sample in a study of blood T cell repertoires in COVID-19. The table came from immunoSEQ multiplex PCR; TCRdb's copy has only in-frame clones and leaves some out. This table has about 140,000 clones, just over 85% appearing once. The sample consisted of peripheral blood. The receptors were gathered from an older woman with acute or convalescent COVID-19. Both conserved end residues are part of each CDR3. D genes are given only for firm matches. Only some rows state a clone size, as once, few, many or a class for expanded clones.

d_call	clone_size	v_call	j_call	cdr3_nt	cdr3_aa
TRBD1	-	TRBV19	TRBJ1-1	TGTGCCACCTCCCCGGGACAGTCCCTCATTGCAGCTTTCTTT	CATSPGQSLIAAFF
TRBD1	once	TRBV2	TRBJ1-5	TGTGCCAGCAGGGGGACAGGGGGCAGACAGCCCCAGCATTTT	CASRGTGGRQPQHF
-	once	TRBV7-9	TRBJ1-2	TGTGCCAGCTCCGAAGGTTGGGGCGCGGCTGGCTACACCTTC	CASSEGWGAAGYTF
-	-	TRBV15	TRBJ1-1	TGTGCCACCAGCGGTGAGAGCACTGAAGCTTTCTTT	CATSGESTEAFF
-	-	TRBV4-2	TRBJ2-3	TGTGCCAGCAGCCAAGAGTCCTTGGTGGCCGAAGATACGCAGTATTTT	CASSQESLVAEDTQYF
-	-	TRBV12-2	TRBJ1-2	TGTGCAAGTCGCCTTGGGACAAAAGGCTACACCTTC	CASRLGTKGYTF
-	-	TRBV2	TRBJ1-5	TGTGCCAGCACCTCTCAGCGGGCCGTCAATCAGCCCCAGCATTTT	CASTSQRAVNQPQHF
-	-	TRBV30	TRBJ1-6	TGTGCCTGGAGGCTCGGACAGAGAGATAATTCACCCCTCCACTTT	CAWRLGQRDNSPLHF
-	-	TRBV3-1/TRBV3-2	TRBJ2-4	TGTGCCAGCAGCTTTAGGTCTGGCCAGGGAAAAAACATTCAGTACTTC	CASSFRSGQGKNIQYF
-	-	TRBV19	TRBJ2-7	TGTGCCAGTAGTGCCCAGACTGCGTACGAGCAGTACTTC	CASSAQTAYEQYF
-	-	TRBV4-1	TRBJ2-3	TGCGCCAGCAGCCAAGTCTCGGAGGATACGCAGTATTTT	CASSQVSEDTQYF
-	once	TRBV27	TRBJ1-1	TGTGCCAGCAGTCCCCTATCGGTGAACACTGAAGCTTTCTTT	CASSPLSVNTEAFF
-	-	TRBV21-1	TRBJ2-7	TGTGCCAGTCGACATAAGGGACACGAGTCCTACGAGCAGTACTTC	CASRHKGHESYEQYF
TRBD2	few	TRBV2	TRBJ2-7	TGTGCCAGCAGTGGGGTAGCGGGGGGCGAGCAGTACTTC	CASSGVAGGEQYF
-	-	TRBV27	TRBJ1-2	TGTGCCAGCAGTTTAGGCAGGGGAAACTATGGCTACACCTTC	CASSLGRGNYGYTF
-	few	TRBV6-5	TRBJ1-4	TGTGCCAGCAGGTCCCCGGGGGGCGGGAATGAAAAACTGTTTTTT	CASRSPGGGNEKLFF
-	few	TRBV6-5	TRBJ2-7	TGTGCCAGCAGTTACGGGGGCCTGAGAGGCGAGCAGTACTTC	CASSYGGLRGEQYF
TRBD1	-	TRBV27	TRBJ2-1	TGTGCCAGCAAGGGCGGACAGGTTCAGGGTGAGCAGTTCTTC	CASKGGQVQGEQFF
TRBD2	few	TRBV5-5	TRBJ2-1	TGTGCCAGCAGCATTAGCGGGGGGCTTAATGAGCAGTTCTTC	CASSISGGLNEQFF
-	once	TRBV10-3	TRBJ2-7	TGTGCCATCAGTGAGTCGACAAATCTTCCCCCCTACGAGCAGTACTTC	CAISESTNLPPYEQYF
-	-	TRBV7-9	TRBJ2-5	TGTGCCAGCAGCTCCGGAGGGAGGGGGCAAGAGACCCAGTACTTC	CASSSGGRGQETQYF
TRBD1	-	TRBV3-1/TRBV3-2	TRBJ2-7	TGTGCCAGCAGCCTCCGGACAGGGCCCTACGAGCAGTACTTC	CASSLRTGPYEQYF
-	medium-sized	TRBV27	TRBJ1-5	TGTGCCAGCAGTTTATATTCCCCGCCTGCAGGGGTCGGTCAGCCCCAGCATTTT	CASSLYSPPAGVGQPQHF
-	-	TRBV29-1	TRBJ1-2	TGCAGCGCCACGGAGGGAGCATATGGCTACACCTTC	CSATEGAYGYTF
TRBD2	-	TRBV14	TRBJ2-1	TGTGCCAGCAGCCTCTCCGGGGGGGGCCAAAATGAGCAGTTCTTC	CASSLSGGGQNEQFF
TRBD1	-	TRBV30	TRBJ2-2	TGTGCCTTGGACAGGGGGGCGGTGACCACCGGGGAGCTGTTTTTT	CALDRGAVTTGELFF
-	-	TRBV9	TRBJ1-6	TGTGCCAGCAGCGGGACAGATTCACCCCTCCACTTT	CASSGTDSPLHF
-	-	TRBV7-2	TRBJ1-6	TGTGCCAGCAGCTTTAGGACAGATTCACCCCTCCACTTT	CASSFRTDSPLHF
TRBD1	-	TRBV28	TRBJ2-1	TGTGCCAGCACCCACGCCCGACAGGGGTTCTTC	CASTHARQGFF